This note documents a single T cell receptor beta chain sequence. What it recognizes is unknown. Trimming pared 7 bases from V and 2 bases from J, leaving 19 bases between. CDR1 and CDR2 from the germline V gene are SNHLY and FYNNEI. The CDR3 is 16 residues long. The entry originates in a study of shared clonotypes between healthy human individuals. Whole-study results and caveats: An anticipated effect of sequencing depth on clonotype sharing among donors was recognized.

Adult donors, all healthy and HIV-negative, had no recent acute infections or vaccinations. For unsorted PBMC, roughly 0.3 ug DNA per replicate equaled about 30,000 T cell genomes. Using immunoSEQ multiplex PCR, the repertoire was profiled, and TCRdb retains in-frame clones only, with some absent. The sample records fewer than 600,000 clones, about 74% being singletons. The receptor comes from a woman aged 40 to 49 in good health. Some clones in this sample may be carry-over from other donors' samples. The sequencing sample was made of PBMCs. V gene TRBV2 combines with J gene TRBJ2-3, with D perhaps matching TRBD1 or TRBD2 (6 bases each). The CDR3 nucleotides are TGTGCCAGCACAGGGGACTCGAGCGCCTACACAGATACGCAGTATTTT. This codes for CASTGDSSAYTDTQYF.